This entry lists 28 T cell receptor beta chains sequenced from one sample in a study of Ad26.COV2.S vaccination and SARS-CoV-2 variants. Generated by immunoSEQ multiplex PCR, the TCRdb table keeps only in-frame clones and is missing some. The sample lists over 400,000 clones, approximately 90% occurring once. Treatment reported: some 20 received Ad26.COV2.S at low or high dose, single or two shots; about 5 received placebo; per-sample allocation not given. Day 63 after the first vaccine or placebo injection was the time point for sampling. The sample here was peripheral blood, taken in a trial of Ad26.COV2.S vaccine versus placebo. These receptors were obtained from a person between 18 and 59 years old who received the Ad26.COV2.S COVID-19 vaccine or a placebo.

This clone was detected only a few times. This chain uses TRBV7-2 with TRBJ1-6; a possible D gene is TRBD1 (5 bases). The V and J ends lost 6 bases and 6 bases respectively, with 18 bases between them. Germline CDR1 reads SGHTA; CDR2 reads FQGNSA. The CDR3 covers 16 residues. The CDR3 spells CASSGGGTTPNSPLHF. The CDR3 nucleotides read TGTGCCAGCAGTGGGGGTGGGACCACCCCTAATTCACCCCTCCACTTT. The whole variable domain, filled in from reference TRBV7-2 and TRBJ1-6, reads GAGVSQSPSNKVTEKGKDVELRCDPISGHTALYWYRQSLGQGLEFLIYFQGNSAPDKSGLPSDRFSAERTGGSVSTLTIQRTQQEDSAVYLCASSGGGTTPNSPLHFGNGTRLTVT.

V and J are TRBV19 and TRBJ2-2, with a possible D match to TRBD2 (6 bases). V was shortened by 8 bases and J by 0 bases, with 10 bases between the two germline ends. In germline, CDR1 is LNHDA, CDR2 SQIVND (reference sequence). This CDR3 region has 14 residues. Here the CDR3 DNA reads TGTGCCAGTCGGAGGGCACCGAACACCGGGGAGCTGTTTTTT. It translates to CASRRAPNTGELFF.

The V gene is TRBV6-1, the J gene TRBJ2-7, with a weak D call TRBD1 (6 bases). The CDR3 covers 15 residues. The germline V gene encodes CDR1 MNHNS and CDR2 SASEGT. V lost 10 bases, J lost 3 bases, and 22 bases lay in between. The CDR3 DNA reads as TGTGCCATAGGACAGCCTCCCAGGCAGGACTACGAGCAGTACTTC. It is translated as CAIGQPPRQDYEQYF.

This sequence joins TRBV4-2 and TRBJ1-6; D ambiguous. Germline V gene data show CDR1 as LGHNA and CDR2 as YNFKEQ. V lost 0 bases and J lost 5, with 11 bases in between. CDR3 size: 16 residues. The CDR3 here is CASSQEGGRDNSPLHF. The CDR3 region has the DNA TGTGCCAGCAGCCAAGAAGGAGGGCGAGATAATTCACCCCTCCACTTT.

The rearrangement joins TRBV27 to TRBJ1-5; D not certain. Germline V lookup: CDR1 MNHEY, CDR2 SMNVEV (reference sequence). This CDR3 is 13 amino acids long. Trimming took off 8 bases at V and 0 bases at J, with 8 bases between the two ends. The CDR3 sequence: CASRLYSNQPQHF. The CDR3 nucleotides are TGTGCCAGCCGCCTTTATAGCAATCAGCCCCAGCATTTT.

The J gene is TRBJ1-4, the V gene TRBV27; TRBD1 might be the D (5 bases). CDR1 and CDR2 from the germline V gene are MNHEY and SMNVEV (reference sequence). The CDR3 sequence is 14 residues long. V was trimmed by 0 bases and J by 10 bases, leaving 12 bases between them. CDR3 nucleotides: TGTGCCAGCAGTTTATCGACGGGGGGAGGAAAACTGTTTTTT. Translating gives CASSLSTGGGKLFF.

The chain combines TRBV28 with TRBJ2-1; D gene ambiguous. V gave up 2 bases and J gave up 7 bases, with 12 bases separating them. Germline V lookup: CDR1 MDHEN, CDR2 SYDVKM. The CDR3 has 14 amino acids. This chain's CDR3 is CASSLSRRWNEQFF. CDR3 nucleotide sequence: TGTGCCAGCAGTTTAAGCCGGCGGTGGAATGAGCAGTTCTTC.

V usage is TRBV3-1 (or the pseudogene TRBV3-2) and J usage is TRBJ2-7; 8 bases align to TRBD2. CDR1 is LGHDT and CDR2 is YNNKEL in the germline V gene (reference sequence). The V and J ends lost 4 bases and 7 bases, in that order; junction bases with no gene match: 3. The CDR3 contains 12 residues. The CDR3 DNA follows: TGTGCCAGCAGCCCGGGGGGGAGGGAGCAGTACTTC. Translated, it gives CASSPGGREQYF.

As to this clone: This same CDR3 is encoded by further DNA sequences in the sample. V is TRBV19 and J is TRBJ2-7; D gene ambiguous. V was pared by 4 bases and J by 0 bases, with 4 bases between. There are 12 residues in the CDR3. Germline V gene sequence: CDR1 LNHDA, CDR2 SQIVND (reference sequence). For the CDR3, the DNA is TGTGCCAGTAGTAGTTCCTCCTACGAGCAGTACTTC. Translation: CASSSSSYEQYF.

Details on this clone: At one end, the junction sequence differs from germline, possibly due to a read error. The V gene is TRBV23-1, the J gene TRBJ2-7; weak D call: TRBD1 (6 bases). Being an ORF, TRBV23-1 has a function that is uncertain. The CDR3 has 18 residues. In DNA form, the CDR3 reads TGCGCCAGCAGTGAATCGACAATCCCGGGACACGGAACCTACGAGCAGTACTTC. Translated: CASSESTIPGHGTYEQYF.

The V call is TRBV4-1, the J call TRBJ2-2; the D is unclear. The CDR3 runs to 16 residues. The V gene's germline CDR1 is MGHRA and CDR2 YSYEKL. Trimming took off 0 bases at V and 2 bases at J, with 10 bases between the two ends. As DNA, the CDR3 is TGCGCCAGCAGCCAAGAACCAGGACCTAACACCGGGGAGCTGTTTTTT. It yields the protein CASSQEPGPNTGELFF.

The chain is built from TRBV3-1 (or the pseudogene TRBV3-2) and TRBJ2-7; D unresolved. CDR3 length equals 13 residues. Germline CDR1 reads LGHDT; CDR2 reads YNNKEL (reference sequence). Trimming pared 4 bases from V and 0 bases from J, leaving 7 bases between. The DNA of the CDR3 is TGTGCCAGCAGCCCTCCCGGCTCCTACGAGCAGTACTTC. It translates to CASSPPGSYEQYF.

The gene calls are TRBV18 and TRBJ1-1; tentatively, D is TRBD1 (5 bases). The CDR3 runs to 13 residues. V was trimmed by 2 bases and J by 6 bases, leaving 10 bases between them. Germline CDR1 reads KGHSH; CDR2 reads LQKENI. CDR3 in amino acids: CASSPIPGPEAFF. CDR3 DNA: TGTGCCAGCTCACCAATCCCGGGACCTGAAGCTTTCTTT.

The chain combines TRBV6-6 with TRBJ2-1; no clear D. Germline V gene lookup returns CDR1 MNHNY and CDR2 SVGAGI (reference sequence). The V and J ends lost 6 bases and 3 bases respectively, with 9 bases between them. The CDR3 runs to 13 residues. CDR3 loop: CASRPKNYNEQFF. The CDR3 DNA reads TGTGCCAGCAGGCCTAAAAACTACAATGAGCAGTTCTTC.

This clone was counted a single time. The genes are TRBV28 and TRBJ1-6; D is unresolved. Per the germline V gene, CDR1 is MDHEN and CDR2 is SYDVKM. V was shortened by 6 bases and J by 3 bases, with 18 bases between the two germline ends. The CDR3 has 17 amino acids. The DNA of the CDR3 is TGTGCCAGCAGCCGGACTGCGATAGTCTACTATAATTCACCCCTCCACTTT. Residues: CASSRTAIVYYNSPLHF.

The gene calls are TRBV6-2 or TRBV6-3 and TRBJ1-5, with a possible D match to TRBD1 (6 bases). The germline V and J ends were trimmed by 6 bases and 2 bases, with 26 bases remaining between them. CDR1 and CDR2 from the germline V gene are MNHEY and SVGEGT. The CDR3 loop spans 19 amino acids. The CDR3 protein is CASSHSADSPWVGNQPQHF. CDR3 coding DNA: TGTGCCAGCAGCCATTCGGCGGACAGCCCATGGGTGGGCAATCAGCCCCAGCATTTT.

The J gene is TRBJ2-1, the V gene TRBV2; D assignment may be TRBD1 or TRBD2 (5 bases each). Trimming shortened V by 7 bases and J by 7 bases, and 23 bases separated the two germline ends. CDR3 length equals 16 residues. Looked up from germline, CDR1 is SNHLY and CDR2 is FYNNEI. The CDR3 DNA follows: TGTGCCAGCACCCCCTCGGGGCGTCCACGGGGAAATGAGCAGTTCTTC. This translates into CASTPSGRPRGNEQFF.

J is TRBJ1-2 and V is TRBV6-6; perhaps TRBD1 as D (5 bases). This CDR3 spans 14 amino acids. Trimming stripped 6 bases from V and 6 bases from J, with 17 bases between. CDR1 is MNHNY, CDR2 SVGAGI, per germline (reference sequence). This CDR3 is CASSTGTLRNGYTF. The CDR3 region has the DNA TGTGCCAGCAGCACCGGGACGCTAAGGAATGGCTACACCTTC.

The chain has TRBV18 and TRBJ2-6; D gene uncertain. CDR1 and CDR2 (germline): KGHSH, LQKENI. V lost 7 bases and J lost 1, with 11 bases in between. The CDR3 length is 15 residues. The CDR3 DNA follows: TGTGCCAGCTTCCCTTTGGTTTCTGGGGCCAACGTCCTGACTTTC. This translates into CASFPLVSGANVLTF.

This clone was observed once. This rearrangement joins TRBV9 to TRBJ2-2, with D unclear. Germline assignment: CDR1 SGDLS and CDR2 YYNGEE. The CDR3 covers 16 residues. Trimming pared 3 bases from V and 0 bases from J, leaving 12 bases between. CDR3 region: CASSGRRSSNTGELFF. CDR3 sequence (DNA): TGTGCCAGCAGCGGACGAAGGTCTTCGAACACCGGGGAGCTGTTTTTT.

This chain links TRBV19 with TRBJ2-2; no reliable D call. The V end lost 7 bases, the J end lost 4 bases, and 13 bases lay between the germline ends. The CDR3 spans 14 residues. The germline V gene encodes CDR1 LNHDA and CDR2 SQIVND (reference sequence). In nucleotides, the CDR3 is TGTGCCAGTACTCAGGAATGGGGCACCGGGGAGCTGTTTTTT. It yields the protein CASTQEWGTGELFF.

This chain links TRBV11-2 with TRBJ2-7; tentatively, D is TRBD2 (7 bases). The CDR3 sequence is 13 residues long. V was shortened by 11 bases and J by 4 bases, with 18 bases between the two germline ends. Germline V gene sequence: CDR1 SGHAT, CDR2 FQNNGV. CDR3 amino acids: CASRGGGQYEQYF. The CDR3 bases are TGTGCCTCCAGGGGAGGGGGGCAGTACGAGCAGTACTTC.

Comments on this clone: Sequence at one end of the junction differs from germline and may be a read error. The chain links TRBV4-1 to TRBJ1-6; D uncertain. Looked up from germline, CDR1 is MGHRA and CDR2 is YSYEKL. CDR3 size: 14 residues. The CDR3 loop reads CASRQAVRNSPLHF. In DNA form, the CDR3 reads TGCGCCAGCAGACAAGCGGTGCGGAATTCACCCCTCCACTTT.

This chain uses TRBV7-7 with TRBJ2-7; maybe TRBD1 (6 bases). This CDR3 region has 16 residues. Germline V gives CDR1 SSHAT, CDR2 FNYEAQ (reference sequence). Trimming removed 3 bases at V and 0 bases at J, with 15 bases between. The CDR3 reads CASSFKTGSPSYEQYF. The CDR3 DNA sequence: TGTGCCAGCAGCTTTAAAACAGGGTCCCCCTCCTACGAGCAGTACTTC.

This clone was recorded a few times. J is TRBJ2-3 and V is TRBV15; 8 nucleotides match TRBD1. CDR1 LNHNV and CDR2 YYDKDF come from the germline V gene (reference sequence). Trimming at V came to 1 base and at J to 5 bases, leaving 2 bases not matched to a gene. This CDR3 has 14 amino acids. The DNA for the CDR3 is TGTGCCACCAGCAGAGGACAGGGGAAAGATACGCAGTATTTT. Amino acid sequence: CATSRGQGKDTQYF.

The chain joins TRBV25-1 to TRBJ2-7, with D tentatively TRBD1 (7 bases). Trimming removed 1 base from V and 7 bases from J, with 26 bases in between. The germline CDR1 and CDR2 sequences are MGHDK and SYGVNS. The CDR3 length is 18 residues. DNA for the CDR3: TGTGCCAGCAGTGAATCGGCCCCCGGGAGACAGGGCCGAGGGGAGCAGTACTTC. This codes for CASSESAPGRQGRGEQYF.

This CDR3 reads CASSLAEETQYF. CDR3 bases: TGTGCCAGCAGCTTGGCAGAAGAGACCCAGTACTTC. The chain couples TRBV7-2 to TRBJ2-5; D remains ambiguous. The CDR3 consists of 12 residues. V was pared by 3 bases and J by 3 bases, with 5 bases between. Per germline, CDR1 SGHTA and CDR2 FQGNSA.

The genes are TRBV11-2 and TRBJ2-2; unclear D gene. The CDR3 totals 13 residues. CDR1 and CDR2 from the germline V gene are SGHAT and FQNNGV. The V end lost 6 bases, the J end lost 6 bases, and 11 bases lay between the germline ends. The CDR3 region is CASRGIGAGELFF. CDR3 DNA sequence: TGTGCCAGCAGGGGAATTGGGGCCGGGGAGCTGTTTTTT.